This is a list of T cell receptor beta chains from one sample in a study of T cell responses to AZD1222 COVID-19 vaccine. Assay: immunoSEQ multiplex PCR; the TCRdb copy retains only in-frame clones and omits some. The sample holds 95,000 to 100,000 clones, roughly 84% seen once. The source was peripheral blood, collected on day 0 of AZD1222 vaccination. Receptors originate from an adult in good health. The CDR3 runs from the conserved cysteine through the conserved F or W.

J gene: TRBJ1-6; V gene: TRBV7-9; CDR3 protein: CASSLVTDNSPLHF
J gene: TRBJ1-2; V gene: TRBV5-6; CDR3 protein: CASSRGNYGYTF
J gene: TRBJ1-3; V gene: TRBV18; CDR3 protein: CASSPPTGNTIYF
J gene: TRBJ2-1; V gene: TRBV15; CDR3 protein: CATSRRVDEQFF
J gene: TRBJ2-7; V gene: TRBV19; CDR3 protein: CASSTPDRGYEQYF
J gene: TRBJ1-2; V gene: TRBV7-9; CDR3 protein: CASSLERSGGYGYTF
J gene: TRBJ2-7; V gene: TRBV5-1; CDR3 protein: CASSSGTGPYEQYF
J gene: TRBJ1-2; V gene: TRBV6-6; CDR3 protein: CASSTEDRYYGYTF
J gene: TRBJ2-7; V gene: TRBV6-1; CDR3 protein: CASSEGKSPASNF
J gene: TRBJ1-3; V gene: TRBV5-6; CDR3 protein: CASSLAPLSIQGRRDTIYF